The 24 T cell receptor beta chains listed next were all sequenced from one sample in a study of T cell changes during pregnancy in multiple sclerosis. Libraries were prepared by immunoSEQ multiplex PCR; TCRdb keeps only in-frame clonotypes and omits some of them. The sample has 55,000 or so clones, around 92% seen once; the top ten hold 0.15% to 0.2%. Here the sequenced sample was CD4+ T cells from peripheral blood mononuclear cells, taken after pregnancy. The source is a female donor in good health, enrolled as a control in a pregnancy study.

The rearrangement links TRBV28 to TRBJ1-2; possible D gene TRBD1, 5 bases. CDR1 MDHEN and CDR2 SYDVKM come from the germline V gene. This CDR3 spans 15 amino acids. Trimming took 7 bases from V and 4 from J, leaving 19 bases between them. The CDR3 is CASTEVGGGGYGYTF. The CDR3 DNA reads as TGTGCCAGCACCGAAGTGGGGGGAGGCGGCTATGGCTACACCTTC.

The rearrangement links TRBV28 to TRBJ2-7; tentative D call: TRBD1 (6 bases). This CDR3 contains 13 residues. The V end was cut by 6 bases, the J end by 3 bases, with 12 bases between. Germline CDR1 reads MDHEN; CDR2 reads SYDVKM. Here the CDR3 reads CASRPTDSYEQYF. CDR3 DNA sequence: TGTGCCAGCAGACCAACGGACAGCTACGAGCAGTACTTC. The full variable domain, its missing parts supplied by reference TRBV28 and TRBJ2-7, is DVKVTQSSRYLVKRTGEKVFLECVQDMDHENMFWYRQDPGLGLRLIYFSYDVKMKEKGDIPEGYSVSREKKERFSLILESASTNQTSMYLCASRPTDSYEQYFGPGTRLTVT.

This chain links TRBV29-1 with TRBJ1-5; TRBD1 might be the D (5 bases). CDR1 is SQVTM, CDR2 ANQGSEA, per germline. The V gene lost 6 bases and the J gene lost 6 bases, with 15 bases spanning the gap. This CDR3 has 13 amino acids. The CDR3 coding sequence is TGCAGCGTCGTATTTCGGGGGGGTCAGCCCCAGCATTTT. Translation: CSVVFRGGQPQHF.

The chain joins TRBV7-2 to TRBJ2-7; weak D call: TRBD1 (5 bases). Germline V gene sequence: CDR1 SGHTA, CDR2 FQGNSA. This CDR3 has 15 residues. The V gene lost 1 base and the J gene lost 5 bases, with 15 bases spanning the gap. In nucleotides, the CDR3 is TGTGCCAGCAGCTTAGGTGGGTCCAGGGCCAACGAGCAGTACTTC. Amino acid sequence: CASSLGGSRANEQYF.

J is TRBJ1-2 and V is TRBV4-3; D perhaps matches TRBD1 (6 bases). V dropped 3 bases and J dropped 1 base, with 12 bases sitting between them. The CDR3 spans 15 residues. The V gene's germline CDR1 is LGHNA and CDR2 YSLEER. CDR3 region: CASSHTRDNNYGYTF. CDR3 DNA sequence: TGCGCCAGCAGCCATACCCGGGACAATAACTATGGCTACACCTTC.

V usage is TRBV25-1 and J usage is TRBJ2-3, with 12 bases identical to TRBD2. Germline-derived CDR1 and CDR2 are MGHDK and SYGVNS. This CDR3 is built from 16 residues. The V segment lost 3 bases and the J segment 4 bases; nucleotides outside the gene matches: 5. DNA for the CDR3: TGTGCCAGCAGTGATTCACTAGCGGGGGGCGCAGATACGCAGTATTTT. Its translation is CASSDSLAGGADTQYF. The entire variable domain, with the rest obtained from reference TRBV25-1 and TRBJ2-3, is as follows: EADIYQTPRYLVIGTGKKITLECSQTMGHDKMYWYQQDPGMELHLIHYSYGVNSTEKGDLSSESTVSRIRTEHFPLTLESARPSHTSQYLCASSDSLAGGADTQYFGPGTRLTVL.

The chain uses TRBV19 and TRBJ1-1; possibly TRBD1 for D (5 bases). Germline V gene sequence: CDR1 LNHDA, CDR2 SQIVND (reference sequence). This CDR3 has 16 residues. V was shortened by 2 bases and J by 5 bases, with 18 bases between the two germline ends. As DNA, the CDR3 is TGTGCCAGTAGTATATTGGGACCCCGGGGGGGTACTGAAGCTTTCTTT. It codes for CASSILGPRGGTEAFF.

The chain recombines TRBV6-6 with TRBJ1-5, with a weak D call TRBD1 (6 bases). The V end was cut by 6 bases, the J end by 11 bases, with 23 bases between. The germline V gene has CDR1 MNHNY and CDR2 SVGAGI (reference sequence). The CDR3 length is 15 residues. The CDR3 loop reads CASSPLDRLTQAQHF. As DNA, the CDR3 is TGTGCCAGCAGCCCCCTGGACAGACTAACGCAGGCCCAGCATTTT.

This clone is a singleton in its sample. CDR3 sequence: CASSPRTGSNYGYTF. DNA of the CDR3: TGTGCCAGCAGCCCGCGGACAGGATCTAACTATGGCTACACCTTC. J is TRBJ1-2 and V is TRBV7-8; 7 positions match TRBD1. There are 15 residues in the CDR3. CDR1 and CDR2 from the germline V gene are SGHVS and FQNEAQ. Trimming cost V 5 bases and J 0 bases; bases outside gene matches: 6.

The chain uses TRBV6-6 and TRBJ1-2; the D is unclear. The germline V gene has CDR1 MNHNY and CDR2 SVGAGI (reference sequence). Trimming pared 4 bases from V and 2 bases from J, leaving 8 bases between. The CDR3 has 13 amino acids. The CDR3 spells CASSSSGNYGYTF. The CDR3 bases are TGTGCCAGCAGTTCCTCCGGGAACTATGGCTACACCTTC.

This chain connects TRBV14 to TRBJ1-2; D gene unclear. The length of the CDR3 is 16 residues. Trimming left V 0 bases short and J 4 bases short, with 15 bases between. Per germline, CDR1 SGHDN and CDR2 FVKESK. The CDR3 DNA follows: TGTGCCAGCAGCCAAGATTGGGTGGAGCTGAGCTATGGCTACACCTTC. It codes for CASSQDWVELSYGYTF.

A single count supports this clone. This chain joins TRBV5-6 and TRBJ2-5; 8 bases line up with TRBD1. This CDR3 comprises 18 residues. Per germline, CDR1 SGHDT and CDR2 YYEEEE. The junction had 15 bases not matched to a gene; V was cut back by 0 bases and J by 5 bases. This CDR3 reads CASSLASLAGGFGETQYF. DNA for the CDR3: TGTGCCAGCAGCTTGGCGTCATTGGCAGGGGGCTTCGGGGAGACCCAGTACTTC.

Note on this clone: One end of the junction is discordant with germline, which a read error may explain. V and J are TRBV20-1 and TRBJ2-1, with TRBD2 matching over 8 bases. This CDR3 is built from 11 residues. Germline V CDR1 and CDR2: DFQATT, SNEGSKA (reference sequence). The CDR3 region is CSAGERGEQFF. CDR3 nucleotides: TGCAGTGCTGGAGAGCGGGGGGAGCAGTTCTTC.

The rearrangement links TRBV27 to TRBJ2-1, with 10 bases identical to TRBD1. J lost 3 bases, V lost 0 bases, and 5 bases had no gene match. Germline V gene sequence: CDR1 MNHEY, CDR2 SMNVEV (reference sequence). There are 17 residues in the CDR3. The CDR3 DNA reads as TGTGCCAGCAGTTTATCCCCCGGACAGGGGGGCTACAATGAGCAGTTCTTC. Protein product: CASSLSPGQGGYNEQFF.

This CDR3 reads CASSSRRLEQFF. The CDR3 DNA is TGTGCCAGCAGTTCGCGAAGACTGGAGCAGTTCTTC. The chain employs TRBV27 and TRBJ2-1; D is undetermined. This CDR3 comprises 12 residues. V was clipped by 4 bases and J by 10 bases, with 11 bases between them. The germline V gene encodes CDR1 MNHEY and CDR2 SMNVEV (reference sequence).

The chain uses TRBV7-9 and TRBJ2-3; 9 bases line up with TRBD1. Germline V lookup: CDR1 SEHNR, CDR2 FQNEAQ (reference sequence). This CDR3 is built from 15 residues. J gave up 3 bases and V 6 bases, and 7 bases lay outside the gene matches. CDR3 residues: CASSPGTGLTDTQYF. The CDR3 coding sequence is TGTGCCAGCAGTCCCGGGACAGGGTTAACAGATACGCAGTATTTT. Looking up the rest from reference TRBV7-9 and TRBJ2-3 gives the full variable domain: DTGVSQNPRHKITKRGQNVTFRCDPISEHNRLYWYRQTLGQGPEFLTYFQNEAQLEKSRLLSDRFSAERPKGSFSTLEIQRTEQGDSAMYLCASSPGTGLTDTQYFGPGTRLTVL.

The gene calls are TRBV5-1 and TRBJ2-3; 11 bases fit TRBD2. CDR1 and CDR2 (germline): SGHRS, YFSETQ. The CDR3 is 15 residues long. Trimming took 5 bases from V and 4 from J; bases not matched to a gene: 6. CDR3 region: CASRNSGGASDTQYF. The DNA of the CDR3 is TGCGCCAGCAGGAATAGCGGGGGGGCTTCAGATACGCAGTATTTT. Filled out from reference TRBV5-1 and TRBJ2-3, the complete variable domain reads KAGVTQTPRYLIKTRGQQVTLSCSPISGHRSVSWYQQTPGQGLQFLFEYFSETQRNKGNFPGRFSGRQFSNSRSEMNVSTLELGDSALYLCASRNSGGASDTQYFGPGTRLTVL.

The CDR3 nucleotides read TGTGCCAGCAGCTGGACTAGCGGGGGTGTTAAAGATACGCAGTATTTT. As protein: CASSWTSGGVKDTQYF. This rearrangement joins TRBV28 to TRBJ2-3; TRBD2 matches 13 bases. Germline loops: CDR1 MDHEN, CDR2 SYDVKM. J gave up 5 bases and V 6 bases, and 8 bases lay outside the gene matches. The length of the CDR3 is 16 residues. Full variable domain (remainder filled in from reference TRBV28 and TRBJ2-3): DVKVTQSSRYLVKRTGEKVFLECVQDMDHENMFWYRQDPGLGLRLIYFSYDVKMKEKGDIPEGYSVSREKKERFSLILESASTNQTSMYLCASSWTSGGVKDTQYFGPGTRLTVL.

The rearrangement links TRBV18 to TRBJ2-1; 9 bases are a match to TRBD1. This CDR3 is built from 15 residues. Trimming removed 3 bases from V and 8 bases from J; junction bases left unmatched: 8. The germline V gene encodes CDR1 KGHSH and CDR2 LQKENI. The CDR3 DNA follows: TGTGCCAGCTCACCTAAGGACAGGGGCGGGGATGAGCAGTTCTTC. Translating gives CASSPKDRGGDEQFF.

The chain links TRBV15 to TRBJ2-3, with 9 positions matching TRBD2. Per germline, CDR1 LNHNV and CDR2 YYDKDF (reference sequence). Trimming removed 3 bases from V and 2 bases from J; junction bases left unmatched: 9. The CDR3 is 17 amino acids. CDR3 coding DNA: TGTGCCACCAGCAGTGGGAAGACTAGCGGTTACACAGATACGCAGTATTTT. It yields the protein CATSSGKTSGYTDTQYF.

The CDR3 nucleotides read TGTGCCAGCAGTTCAACAGGGAACTCTGGAAACACCATATATTTT. Amino acids: CASSSTGNSGNTIYF. This chain uses TRBV28 with TRBJ1-3; D perhaps matches TRBD1 (6 bases). Germline V gene data show CDR1 as MDHEN and CDR2 as SYDVKM. This CDR3 comprises 15 residues. Trimming took 4 bases from V and 0 from J, leaving 10 bases between them.

The chain couples TRBV7-9 to TRBJ1-1; D uncertain. CDR3 length equals 11 residues. Per germline, CDR1 SEHNR and CDR2 FQNEAQ (reference sequence). V dropped 5 bases and J dropped 11 bases, with 12 bases sitting between them. Here the CDR3 DNA reads TGTGCCAGCAGCGAACTATCGTCCGCTTTCTTT. Protein product: CASSELSSAFF.

J is TRBJ2-3 and V is TRBV7-3; TRBD2 agrees at 10 bases. V gave up 2 bases and J gave up 1 base; unmatched junction bases: 0. Germline CDR1 SGHTA, CDR2 FQGTGA. The CDR3 spans 15 residues. CDR3 coding DNA: TGTGCCAGCAGCTTACTAGCGGGGGGCACAGATACGCAGTATTTT. It yields the protein CASSLLAGGTDTQYF.

V gene TRBV18 combines with J gene TRBJ1-1; 9 positions match TRBD1. The CDR3 sequence is 17 residues long. Germline lookup yields CDR1 KGHSH and CDR2 LQKENI. With 4 bases clipped from V and 4 bases from J, the junction kept 13 bases outside the gene matches. The CDR3 protein is CASSLVPGQGLVTEAFF. CDR3 bases: TGTGCCAGCTCACTTGTCCCGGGACAGGGTTTGGTCACTGAAGCTTTCTTT. The full variable domain, rest sourced from reference TRBV18 and TRBJ1-1, is NAGVMQNPRHLVRRRGQEARLRCSPMKGHSHVYWYRQLPEEGLKFMVYLQKENIIDESGMPKERFSAEFPKEGPSILRIQQVVRGDSAAYFCASSLVPGQGLVTEAFFGQGTRLTVV.